This T cell receptor (beta chain) was retrieved from a study of blood T cell repertoires in COVID-19. CDR3 length: 14 amino acids. V lost 2 bases and J lost 4, with 12 bases in between. Germline V gene data show CDR1 as SGHDT and CDR2 as YYEEEE. Repertoires were generated with immunoSEQ multiplex PCR, while TCRdb's copy carries only in-frame clones and drops some. Of under 200,000 clones detected, over 80% appear once; the ten largest clones hold less than 3%. The V call is TRBV5-6, the J call TRBJ1-2, with D possibly TRBD1 on 5 matching bases. The specimen was peripheral blood. This receptor was taken from a woman in her sixties or seventies with acute or convalescent COVID-19. DNA of the CDR3: TGTGCCAGCAGCTTTCCCAGGGTCGTCTATGGCTACACCTTC. Translation: CASSFPRVVYGYTF.